This T cell receptor beta chain originates from a study of blood T cell repertoires in COVID-19. Study background: There were acute and convalescent COVID-19 samples, and they came from the United States, Italy and Spain. PBMCs, B-cell-depleted T cells, or T cells were the source of the cDNA or gDNA that made up the material.

As handled by the study authors: Amplification of reference gene primers was used by the study to estimate nucleated cell counts. The data were produced by immunoSEQ multiplex PCR, yet TCRdb's version contains in-frame clones alone and is incomplete. The DNA gave D and trimming, while V, J and clone size come from that table. The sample has tens of thousands of clones, 80% to 85% seen once; the top ten hold around 27%. The CDR3 runs to 15 residues. V shed 3 bases and J 7 bases; nucleotides not matched to a gene: 11. The germline V gene has CDR1 LGHNA and CDR2 YSLEER. This clone was observed a handful of times.

V usage is TRBV4-3 and J usage is TRBJ2-7; 8 bases are shared with TRBD2. The sample comprised peripheral blood. This TCR was recovered from a human donor in a cohort sampled during active COVID-19. The CDR3 DNA reads TGCGCCAGCAGCCAGGTTAGCGGGGCCCCTGGGGAGCAGTACTTC. It codes for CASSQVSGAPGEQYF.